Listed here is a single TCR beta chain. The table lists this clone with a few counts. Its antigen remains undetermined. Per-base quality was not reported, and no clone a single base away is much larger than it. These data belong to a study of T cell responses to AZD1222 COVID-19 vaccine (dated by TCRdb to about 2021). As for the study more broadly: TCR sequencing covered some 240 trial participants: 200 to 220 given two doses of AZD1222 and around 26 given two doses of MenACWY control vaccine. Trial participants were enrolled by age into 18-55, 56-69 and 70-plus year subgroups, with roughly 160, 29 and 62 TCR-sequenced participants respectively. Paper-wide results and their limitations: Reportedly, almost half of the unique spike-specific TCRs recognized epitopes lying outside the regions that are mutated in the B.1.351 and B.1.1.7 variants. Participants were mostly white British, with more females than males. The authors suggested clonal diversity may have been underestimated. Conclusions about previously exposed vaccinees are limited because only a handful of AZD1222 recipients were SARS-CoV-2 seropositive at baseline. A significant rise in spike-specific TCR breadth and depth was observed after two AZD1222 doses relative to day 0 and relative to MenACWY recipients. Vaccine-associated CD4 TCRs spanned the whole spike protein, with dominant responses in regions 160-218 and 743-854. Because no samples from the day 14 peak response were available, repertoires could be characterized only after the peak T cell response. The 56-69-year group was small, and its depth increase did not reach significance, likely because of low power.

V is pared back by 7 bases and J by 4 bases, with 16 bases lying between the germline termini. From the germline V gene, CDR1 is MNHEY and CDR2 is SVGAGI. The CDR3 spans 14 residues, from the cysteine through the phenylalanine. The DNA shown is the 42-base CDR3, in frame from base 1. The time point tag for this specimen amounts to: about 28 days (+/-7) after the second vaccine dose. AZD1222 recipients given second doses at about 4 weeks or at about 12 weeks were pooled, since spike-specific TCR depth and breadth were not found to differ between the two schedules. The vaccinee samples were drawn from two UK trials, COV001 and COV002, one of which was a single-blind randomized controlled phase 2/3 trial testing AZD1222 (ChAdOx1 nCoV-19) in healthy adults. For TCRbeta chain sequencing, PBMC samples from trial participants were taken at day 0 and at day 28 after the second dose. The CDR3 regions of human TCRbeta chains were analyzed by immunosequencing. In the source study's methods: Repertoire TCRs were matched against a reference library of SARS-CoV-2-specific TCRs generated with the MIRA antigen-specificity platform. Breadth was defined as the fraction of unique TCRs that were SARS-CoV-2-associated, and depth was defined as the fraction of total T cells that were SARS-CoV-2-associated. Using the MIRA data, each spike-specific TCR was mapped to the spike region that the TCR reacts to and placed in a CD4 or CD8 class. Log10-transformed breadth and depth values were compared by one-way ANOVA with Sidak's multiple comparisons tests. TCRdb carries this immuneACCESS record with in-frame sequences only. Its versions omit some clonotypes, under half of them owing to an unresolved V gene in the studies checked, with the rest unexplained. That table is the source of V, J and clone size, and D and trimming were worked out from the DNA. This sample comprises roughly 96,000 clones, roughly 88% of them detected only once. The top ten clones comprise 9.5% to 13% of the sample.

Sequenced material: peripheral blood, taken 28 days after the second AZD1222 dose. The rearrangement joined TRBV6-5 to TRBJ1-2; the best D guess is TRBD1, with 6 bases matching. The source is an adult who received the AZD1222 COVID-19 vaccine. The nucleotides read TGTGCCAGCACCCCAGGGGAGGGAACCTATGGCTACACCTTC. The translation is CASTPGEGTYGYTF.